Reported below is one T cell receptor (beta chain). Its antigen has not been determined. There are no base qualities to consult, and no much larger clone falls within one base. TCR beta CDR3 regions were sequenced from DNA using the immunoSEQ Assay. From the authors' description of their analysis: To compute T cell density, TCR beta template counts were normalized to usable DNA, which was estimated by amplifying housekeeping genes. Richness was estimated using the preseqR package, with extrapolation to 400,000 templates for PBMC samples and to 120,000 templates for tissue samples. Clonality was taken to be one minus Pielou's evenness. Tissue-enriched TCRs were identified by differential abundance testing using productive amino-acid clonotypes, minimum total count 5 and alpha 0.1. The Jaccard Index and the Morisita Overlap Index were used to quantify repertoire overlap between compartments. GLIPH grouped TCR beta CDR3s together with public tetramer-defined viral CDR3s, and a viral motif had to include at least three viral sequences and show V-gene enrichment. Entries here come from immuneACCESS through TCRdb and include only in-frame sequences with V and J called. Some clones fail to appear in such tables; in the studies checked, an unresolved V gene covers under half of the shortfall, and the cause of the remainder is unknown. That table is the source of V, J and clone size, and D and trimming were worked out from the DNA. The sample contains around 140,000 clones, around 90% of them found a single time. Of the sample, over 1.5% is held by the ten largest clones.

V is clipped by 2 bases and J by 1 base, and the sequence between their germline boundaries is 9 bases long. There are 14 amino acids in the CDR3, from cysteine to phenylalanine inclusive. Of the read, only the CDR3 DNA is kept; its 42 bases are in frame from base 1. The germline V gene gives CDR1 as SGHRS and CDR2 as YFSETQ. The data were taken from a study of T cells in localized non-small cell lung cancer (dated by TCRdb to about 2020). Study-wide context: T cell repertoires of 200 to 300 early-stage NSCLC patients were analyzed, with tumors being compared against uninvolved tumor-adjacent lungs. The cohort consisted of 236 treatment-naive NSCLC patients whose localized lung tumors had been resected. The mean age of the NSCLC patients was 50 to 85 years, with 120 to 150 men and around 110 women.

At diagnosis, peripheral blood, uninvolved tumor-adjacent lung and tumor were collected and were preserved as a mix of fresh-frozen and FFPE material. Blood samples were analyzed as peripheral blood mononuclear cells for TCR repertoire profiling. The investigation overall reported the following: Because multi-region sequencing of the tumors was not done, intratumor heterogeneity could not be ruled out. A median of 57 of the top 100 tumor clones turned up in the paired uninvolved adjacent lung, and 25 to 35 of those clones also ranked among the top 100 of that same adjacent lung. Since the design was exploratory, TCR variables were selected using unadjusted p-values with no false-discovery rate correction. Uninvolved tumor-adjacent lung showed the highest T cell clonality, higher than tumor, which suggests more focused antigenic responses in the uninvolved tumor-adjacent lung. Longer overall survival was associated with higher blood T cell density, whereas shorter survival was associated with higher adjacent-lung clonality.

This sequence was found in an older female donor with stage I lung adenocarcinoma. The sequence joins TRBV5-1 to TRBJ1-1; no D gene is confidently identified. Specimen: peripheral blood, collected before any cancer treatment. The DNA reads TGCGCCAGCAGCTTAAGGGTGGGGAACACTGAAGCTTTCTTT. This gives the protein CASSLRVGNTEAFF.